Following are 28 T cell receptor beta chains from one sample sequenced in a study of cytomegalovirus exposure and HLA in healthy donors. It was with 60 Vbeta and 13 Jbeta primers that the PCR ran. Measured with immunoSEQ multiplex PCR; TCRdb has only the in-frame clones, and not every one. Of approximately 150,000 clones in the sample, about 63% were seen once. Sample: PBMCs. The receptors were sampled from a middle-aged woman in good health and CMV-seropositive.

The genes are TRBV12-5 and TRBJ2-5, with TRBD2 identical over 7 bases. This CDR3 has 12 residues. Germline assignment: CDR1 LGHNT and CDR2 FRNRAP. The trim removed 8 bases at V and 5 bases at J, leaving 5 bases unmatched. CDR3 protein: CASSGVEETQYF. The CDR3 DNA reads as TGTGCTAGTAGCGGGGTCGAGGAGACCCAGTACTTC.

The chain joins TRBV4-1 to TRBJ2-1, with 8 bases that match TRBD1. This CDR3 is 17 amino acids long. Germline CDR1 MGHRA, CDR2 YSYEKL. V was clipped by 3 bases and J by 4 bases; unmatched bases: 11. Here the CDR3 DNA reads TGCGCCAGCAGCCACGCCCTCAGGGGGCGAGGGTACAATGAGCAGTTCTTC. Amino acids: CASSHALRGRGYNEQFF.

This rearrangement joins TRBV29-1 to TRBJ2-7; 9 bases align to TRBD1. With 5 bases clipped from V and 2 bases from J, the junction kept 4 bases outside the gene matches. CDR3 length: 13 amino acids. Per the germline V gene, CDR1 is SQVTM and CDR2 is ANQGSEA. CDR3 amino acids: CSVPGQGPYEQYF. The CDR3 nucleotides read TGCAGCGTTCCGGGACAGGGCCCCTACGAGCAGTACTTC.

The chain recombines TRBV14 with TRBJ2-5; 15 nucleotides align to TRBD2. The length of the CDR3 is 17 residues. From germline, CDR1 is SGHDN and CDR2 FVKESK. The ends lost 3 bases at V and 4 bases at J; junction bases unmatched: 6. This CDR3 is CASSHWGLAGGRETQYF. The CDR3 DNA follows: TGTGCCAGCAGCCATTGGGGACTAGCGGGGGGCCGAGAGACCCAGTACTTC. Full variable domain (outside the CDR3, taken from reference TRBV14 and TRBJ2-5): EAGVTQFPSHSVIEKGQTVTLRCDPISGHDNLYWYRRVMGKEIKFLLHFVKESKQDESGMPNNRFLAERTGGTYSTLKVQPAELEDSGVYFCASSHWGLAGGRETQYFGPGTRLLVL.

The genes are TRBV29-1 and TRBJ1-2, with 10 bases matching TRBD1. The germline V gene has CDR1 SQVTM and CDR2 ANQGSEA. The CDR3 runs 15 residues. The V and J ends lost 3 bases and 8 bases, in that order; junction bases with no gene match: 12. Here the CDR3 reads CSVDPPDRGVDGYTF. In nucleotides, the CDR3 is TGCAGCGTTGACCCCCCGGACAGGGGGGTAGACGGCTACACCTTC. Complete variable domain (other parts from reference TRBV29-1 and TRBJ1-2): SAVISQKPSRDICQRGTSLTIQCQVDSQVTMMFWYRQQPGQSLTLIATANQGSEATYESGFVIDKFPISRPNLTFSTLTVSNMSPEDSSIYLCSVDPPDRGVDGYTFGSGTRLTVV.

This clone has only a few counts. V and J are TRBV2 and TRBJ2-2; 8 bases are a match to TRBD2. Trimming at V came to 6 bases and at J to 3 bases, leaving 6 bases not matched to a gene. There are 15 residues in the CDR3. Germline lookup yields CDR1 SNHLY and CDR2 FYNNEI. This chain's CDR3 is CASRPGGPHTGELFF. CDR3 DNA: TGTGCCAGCAGACCGGGGGGGCCGCACACCGGGGAGCTGTTTTTT.

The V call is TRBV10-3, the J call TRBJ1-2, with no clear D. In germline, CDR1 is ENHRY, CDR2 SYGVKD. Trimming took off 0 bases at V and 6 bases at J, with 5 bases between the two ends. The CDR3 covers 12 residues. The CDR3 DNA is TGTGCCATCAGTGAGTCGGCAAATGGCTACACCTTC. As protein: CAISESANGYTF.

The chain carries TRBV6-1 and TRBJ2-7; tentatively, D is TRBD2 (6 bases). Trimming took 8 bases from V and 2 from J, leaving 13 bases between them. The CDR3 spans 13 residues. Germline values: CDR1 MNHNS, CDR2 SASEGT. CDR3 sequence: CASRGPGAYEQYF. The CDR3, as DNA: TGTGCCAGCCGCGGGCCGGGGGCCTACGAGCAGTACTTC.

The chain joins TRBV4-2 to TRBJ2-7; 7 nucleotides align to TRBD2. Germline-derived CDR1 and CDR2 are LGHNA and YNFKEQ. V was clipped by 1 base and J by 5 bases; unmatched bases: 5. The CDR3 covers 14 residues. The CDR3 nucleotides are TGTGCCAGCAGCCAAGTTGCGGGGGACGACGAGCAGTACTTC. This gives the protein CASSQVAGDDEQYF.

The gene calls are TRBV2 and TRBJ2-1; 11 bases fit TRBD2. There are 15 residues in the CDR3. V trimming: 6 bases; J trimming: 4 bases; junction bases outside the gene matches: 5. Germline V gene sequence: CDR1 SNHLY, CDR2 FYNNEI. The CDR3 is CASSRSSGGYNEQFF. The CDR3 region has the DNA TGTGCCAGCAGCAGATCTAGCGGGGGGTACAATGAGCAGTTCTTC.

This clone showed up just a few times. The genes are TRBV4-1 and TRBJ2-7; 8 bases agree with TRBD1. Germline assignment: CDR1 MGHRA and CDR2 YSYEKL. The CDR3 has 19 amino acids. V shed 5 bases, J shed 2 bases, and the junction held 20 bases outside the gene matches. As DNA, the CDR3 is TGCGCCAGCAGCGGACAAGGGGGCAGGGGGCTGAGTGAGGCCTACGAGCAGTACTTC. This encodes CASSGQGGRGLSEAYEQYF.

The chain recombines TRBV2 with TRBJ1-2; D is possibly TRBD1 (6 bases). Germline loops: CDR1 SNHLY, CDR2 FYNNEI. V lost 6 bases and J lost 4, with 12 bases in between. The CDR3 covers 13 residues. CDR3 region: CASRGAGFYGYTF. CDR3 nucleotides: TGTGCCAGCAGGGGGGCAGGGTTCTATGGCTACACCTTC.

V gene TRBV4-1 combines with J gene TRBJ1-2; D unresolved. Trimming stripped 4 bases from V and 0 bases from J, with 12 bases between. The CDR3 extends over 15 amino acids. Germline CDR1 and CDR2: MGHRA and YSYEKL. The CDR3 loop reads CASSRDQMANYGYTF. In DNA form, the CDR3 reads TGCGCCAGCAGCCGAGACCAGATGGCTAACTATGGCTACACCTTC.

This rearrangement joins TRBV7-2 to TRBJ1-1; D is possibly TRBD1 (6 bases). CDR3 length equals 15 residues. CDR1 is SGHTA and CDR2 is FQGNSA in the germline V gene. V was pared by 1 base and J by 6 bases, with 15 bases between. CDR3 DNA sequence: TGTGCCAGCAGCTTAGATGGGGGCAGTGGGGCTGAAGCTTTCTTT. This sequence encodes CASSLDGGSGAEAFF.

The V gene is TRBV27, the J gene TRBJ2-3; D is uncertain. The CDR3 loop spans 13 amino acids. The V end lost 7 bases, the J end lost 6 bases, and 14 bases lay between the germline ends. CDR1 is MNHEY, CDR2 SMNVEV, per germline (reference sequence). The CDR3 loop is CASTRSPVDTQYF. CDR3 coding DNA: TGTGCCAGCACCCGTTCCCCCGTCGATACGCAGTATTTT.

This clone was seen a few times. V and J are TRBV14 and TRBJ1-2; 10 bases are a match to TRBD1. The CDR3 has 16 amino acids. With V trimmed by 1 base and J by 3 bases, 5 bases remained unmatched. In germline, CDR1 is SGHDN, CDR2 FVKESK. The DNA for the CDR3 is TGTGCCAGCAGCCAAGTCGCGGACAGGGGGGACTATGGCTACACCTTC. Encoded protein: CASSQVADRGDYGYTF.

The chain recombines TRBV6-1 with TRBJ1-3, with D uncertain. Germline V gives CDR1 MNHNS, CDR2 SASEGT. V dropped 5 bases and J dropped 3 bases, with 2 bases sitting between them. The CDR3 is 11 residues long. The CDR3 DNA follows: TGTGCCAGCAGTTATGGAAACACCATATATTTT. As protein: CASSYGNTIYF.

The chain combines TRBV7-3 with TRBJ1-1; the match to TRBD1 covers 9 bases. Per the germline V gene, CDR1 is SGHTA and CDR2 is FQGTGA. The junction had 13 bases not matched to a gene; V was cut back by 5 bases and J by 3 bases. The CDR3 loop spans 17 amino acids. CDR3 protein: CASSRLNIQGAYTEAFF. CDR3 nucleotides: TGTGCCAGCAGCCGTCTTAACATACAGGGGGCTTACACTGAAGCTTTCTTT.

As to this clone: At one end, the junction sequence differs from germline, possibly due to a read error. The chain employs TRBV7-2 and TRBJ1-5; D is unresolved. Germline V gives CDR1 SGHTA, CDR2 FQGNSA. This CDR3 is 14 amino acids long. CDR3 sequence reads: CASSLSPTHQPQNF. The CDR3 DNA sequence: TGTGCCAGCAGCTTATCTCCGACACATCAGCCCCAGAATTTT.

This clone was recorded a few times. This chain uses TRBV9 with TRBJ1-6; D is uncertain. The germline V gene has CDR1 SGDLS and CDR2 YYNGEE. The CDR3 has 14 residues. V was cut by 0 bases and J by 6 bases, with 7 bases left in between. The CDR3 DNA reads TGTGCCAGCAGCGTAGGAGGGAGTAATTCACCCCTCCACTTT. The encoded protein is CASSVGGSNSPLHF.

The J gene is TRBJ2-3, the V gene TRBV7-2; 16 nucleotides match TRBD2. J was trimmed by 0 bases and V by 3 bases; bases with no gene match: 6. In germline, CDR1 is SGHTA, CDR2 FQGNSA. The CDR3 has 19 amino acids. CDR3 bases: TGTGCCAGCAGCTTCGGGACTAGCGGGGGGGCAGGTAGCACAGATACGCAGTATTTT. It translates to CASSFGTSGGAGSTDTQYF.

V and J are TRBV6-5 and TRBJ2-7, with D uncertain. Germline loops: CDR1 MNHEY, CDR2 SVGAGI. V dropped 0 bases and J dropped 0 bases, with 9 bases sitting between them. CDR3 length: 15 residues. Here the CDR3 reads CASSYSRHSSYEQYF. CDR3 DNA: TGTGCCAGCAGTTACTCAAGACACTCCTCCTACGAGCAGTACTTC.

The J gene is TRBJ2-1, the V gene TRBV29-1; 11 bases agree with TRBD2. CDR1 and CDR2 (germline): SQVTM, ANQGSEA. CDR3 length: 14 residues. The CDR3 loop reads CNVIAGGPGSEQFF. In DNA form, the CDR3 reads TGCAACGTCATAGCGGGAGGGCCGGGCAGTGAGCAGTTCTTC.

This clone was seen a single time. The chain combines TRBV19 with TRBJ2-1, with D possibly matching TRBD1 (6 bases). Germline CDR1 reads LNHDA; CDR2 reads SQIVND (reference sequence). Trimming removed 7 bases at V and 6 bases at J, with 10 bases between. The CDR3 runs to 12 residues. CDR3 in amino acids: CASTLQGNEQFF. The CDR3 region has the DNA TGTGCCAGTACCTTACAGGGCAATGAGCAGTTCTTC.

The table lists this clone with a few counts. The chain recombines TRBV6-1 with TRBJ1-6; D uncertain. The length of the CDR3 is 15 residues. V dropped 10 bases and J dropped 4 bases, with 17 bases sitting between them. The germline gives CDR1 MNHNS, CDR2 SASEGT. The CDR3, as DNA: TGTGCCACCATGGGCGGGAGACGGTATAATTCACCCCTCCACTTT. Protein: CATMGGRRYNSPLHF.

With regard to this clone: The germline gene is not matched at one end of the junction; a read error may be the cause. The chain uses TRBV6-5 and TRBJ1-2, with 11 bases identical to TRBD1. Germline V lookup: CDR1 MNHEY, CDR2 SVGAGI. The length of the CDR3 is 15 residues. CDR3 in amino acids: CASRPGTGGYYGYPF. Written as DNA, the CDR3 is TGTGCCAGCAGGCCCGGGACAGGGGGGTACTATGGCTACCCCTTC.

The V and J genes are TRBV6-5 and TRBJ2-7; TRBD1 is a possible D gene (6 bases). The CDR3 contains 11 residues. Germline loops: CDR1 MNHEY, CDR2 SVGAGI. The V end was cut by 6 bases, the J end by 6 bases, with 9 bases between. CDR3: CASRAGAEQYF. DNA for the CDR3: TGTGCCAGCAGAGCAGGGGCCGAGCAGTACTTC.

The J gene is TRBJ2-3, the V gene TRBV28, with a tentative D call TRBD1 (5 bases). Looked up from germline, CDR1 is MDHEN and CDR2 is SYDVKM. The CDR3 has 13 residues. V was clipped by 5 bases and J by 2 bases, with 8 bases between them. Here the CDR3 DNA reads TGTGCCAGCAGTCGACAGTACACAGATACGCAGTATTTT. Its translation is CASSRQYTDTQYF.